This T cell receptor (beta chain) is from a study of cytomegalovirus exposure and HLA in healthy donors. Study-level results: Whilst most TCR sequences proved rare, a subset of public TCRs occurred across many donors. In the 120 or so validation repertoires, 94% of cluster scores exceeded 0, per a later analysis.

Note on this clone: Its antigen remains unidentified.

The protocol was immunoSEQ multiplex PCR, while the TCRdb copy is restricted to in-frame clones and leaves out a portion. The sample records hundreds of thousands of clones, roughly 85% being singletons. This receptor was obtained from a woman in her late teens or twenties in good health and CMV-seronegative. Sequenced: PBMCs.

CDR3 loop: CASSVSGSVAGELFF. CDR3 coding DNA: TGTGCCAGCAGTGTAAGCGGGAGCGTCGCCGGGGAGCTGTTTTTT. J is TRBJ2-2 and V is TRBV25-1; 8 bases are a match to TRBD2. CDR3 length: 15 amino acids. The V gene end was trimmed by 4 bases and the J gene end by 6 bases; junction bases not matched to a gene: 7. Germline V gene lookup returns CDR1 MGHDK and CDR2 SYGVNS.